This T cell receptor (beta chain) comes out of a study of cytomegalovirus exposure and HLA in healthy donors. Whole-study findings and limits: CMV antigen specificity of a few CMV-associated chains was confirmed in vitro. There were reportedly fewer N-insertions in an Asian-associated ancestry cluster than the roughly 670-donor mean, in a later analysis.

Both 60 Vbeta primers and 13 Jbeta primers went into the PCR. Repertoires were generated with immunoSEQ multiplex PCR, while TCRdb's copy carries only in-frame clones and drops some. The sample yields about 260,000 clones, 70% to 90% seen once. This clone was detected once. Its target is not known. Sequenced: PBMCs. The source of this sequence is a woman aged 40 to 50 in good health and CMV-seropositive.

The CDR3 loop reads CASSEYSTGLSGNTIYF. CDR3 nucleotide sequence: TGTGCCAGCAGTGAATATTCGACAGGTCTCTCTGGAAACACCATATATTTT. This chain uses TRBV6-1 with TRBJ1-3; D is perhaps TRBD1 (6 bases). This CDR3 has 17 amino acids. Germline loops: CDR1 MNHNS, CDR2 SASEGT. Trimming cost V 2 bases and J 0 bases, with 14 bases left between them.